Sequencing of this TCR beta chain was carried out in a study of beta chain features in type 1 diabetes. Study-wide background: In all, some 100,000,000 sorted cells from all samples were analyzed. Points from the study as a whole: Healthy donors had naive, central memory and Treg TCRB repertoires that appeared less similar than those seen among patients.

Each of the CD4+ naive, central memory, regulatory and stem cell-like memory populations was sorted via CD45RO/CCR7/CD25/CD127/CD95/CD27. A note on this clone: Its antigen is not identified.

Of the isolated RNA, all was reverse transcribed, and so the sequenced material was expressed TCRB transcripts. The average read count of naive, central memory and regulatory T cell samples was some 3.8 million. TCRdb's copy holds only in-frame clones and misses some; the assay was immunoSEQ multiplex PCR. The sample holds under 300,000 clones, around a quarter seen once. The germline V gene encodes CDR1 MDHEN and CDR2 SYDVKM. The V gene lost 5 bases and the J gene lost 4 bases, with 21 bases spanning the gap. The CDR3 is made up of 17 amino acids. This chain uses TRBV28 with TRBJ1-5; the D is unclear. The sequencing sample was made of central memory CD4+ T cells from blood. This TCR was sampled from a man aged 30-40 years in good health. CDR3 DNA sequence: TGTGCCAGCAGTCGCAGTGTGGGCCGCTTGCTTAATCAGCCCCAGCATTTT. This gives the protein CASSRSVGRLLNQPQHF.